This TCR beta chain appears in the sequencing data of a study of Graves' ophthalmopathy and Graves' hyperthyroidism. Regarding the study as a whole: This model predicted ophthalmopathy progression (sensitivity roughly 64%, specificity about 72%). Also, most clonotypes expanded in the thyroid above 0.001 frequency appeared in blood. Ophthalmopathy versus stable hyperthyroidism: 13-signature model gave less than 90% sensitivity, 80% to 84% specificity.

Other autoimmune disease, uncontrolled infection, pregnancy and lactation led to exclusion. From germline, CDR1 is MNHEY and CDR2 SVGEGT. The CDR3 loop spans 13 amino acids. V was trimmed by 3 bases and J by 9 bases, leaving 12 bases between them. This clonotype was counted ten times or more. What it recognizes is unknown. RNA transcripts were the source from which TCR beta CDR3 regions were amplified. Investigators did first-round RT-PCR with HTBI primers, then second-round multiplex PCR. MiXCR was run by TCRdb on the multiplex PCR reads, yielding one entry per CDR3 protein. Among about 180,000 distinct CDR3 sequences listed, 30% to 45% were seen once.

The sample consisted of peripheral blood. The chain combines TRBV6-2 or TRBV6-3 with TRBJ2-4; D uncertain. This TCR was recovered from a woman between 35 and 50 years old with Graves' ophthalmopathy. The CDR3 loop reads CASSYVASGIQYF. CDR3 nucleotide sequence: TGTGCCAGCAGTTATGTGGCCTCGGGCATTCAGTACTTC.